Sequencing of this T cell receptor beta chain was carried out in a study of shared clonotypes between healthy human individuals. At the level of the study: The plates for each donor numbered three CD4 naive, three CD4 memory, two CD8 naive and one CD8 memory. The study's findings and limits: On the whole, naive subsets had larger estimated richness than memory subsets had. Incomplete sequencing of sorted subsets was indicated by rarefaction despite large depth.

A word on this clone: What it binds is not known.

Assay runs were performed at deep level. The assay was immunoSEQ multiplex PCR, and TCRdb's table has in-frame clones only and misses some. The sample yields 1.5 million to 1.9 million clones, around 98% seen once. This CDR3 comprises 15 residues. The sequenced sample was naive CD4+ T cells sorted from blood. Subset in this sample: CD45RA+ positively selected. This chain joins TRBV7-5 and TRBJ1-2; TRBD1 is the table's D call and was not checked against the DNA. TRBV7-5 is a pseudogene segment. The sequence came from a man in his thirties or forties in good health. CDR3 sequence: CASSFTGPSNHGYTF. Written as DNA, the CDR3 is TGTGCCAGCAGCTTTACAGGGCCATCTAACCATGGCTACACCTTC.